These 20 T cell receptor beta chains were sequenced from one sample in a study of cytomegalovirus exposure and HLA in healthy donors. Primers: 60 Vbeta forward and 13 Jbeta reverse. The method was immunoSEQ multiplex PCR; TCRdb's version includes in-frame clones alone and lacks a portion of them. The top ten clones hold around 4.2% of a sample with 110,000 or so clones, over 65% of them seen once. Sequencing was carried out using PBMCs. The receptors were gathered from a middle-aged woman in good health and CMV-seropositive.

The chain joins TRBV5-4 to TRBJ2-5; D may be TRBD1 (6 bases). Germline CDR1 is SGHNT and CDR2 is YYREEE (reference sequence). V was shortened by 4 bases and J by 0 bases, with 13 bases between the two germline ends. The CDR3 is made up of 15 amino acids. The CDR3 loop reads CASSQRQAHQETQYF. CDR3 DNA sequence: TGTGCCAGCAGCCAAAGACAGGCTCACCAAGAGACCCAGTACTTC.

The chain uses TRBV27 and TRBJ2-7, with TRBD1 matching over 7 bases. Trimming cost V 4 bases and J 0 bases; bases outside gene matches: 6. CDR1 MNHEY and CDR2 SMNVEV come from the germline V gene (reference sequence). This CDR3 spans 15 amino acids. CDR3 sequence (DNA): TGTGCCAGCAGTTCCCTACAGGGGAGCTCCTACGAGCAGTACTTC. Translated: CASSSLQGSSYEQYF.

This chain uses TRBV29-1 with TRBJ1-2; maybe TRBD1 (5 bases). The germline V gene encodes CDR1 SQVTM and CDR2 ANQGSEA. Trimming removed 0 bases at V and 7 bases at J, with 12 bases between. There are 13 residues in the CDR3. The CDR3 DNA is TGCAGCGTTGAAGAGGTGGGGCGGGGTGGCTACACCTTC. This gives the protein CSVEEVGRGGYTF.

This chain uses TRBV14 with TRBJ2-6, with TRBD1 identical over 9 bases. The CDR3 sequence is 18 residues long. V shed 4 bases, J shed 1 base, and the junction held 8 bases outside the gene matches. Germline assignment: CDR1 SGHDN and CDR2 FVKESK. CDR3 sequence: CASSLRPGTGSGANVLTF. CDR3 DNA sequence: TGTGCCAGCAGCCTCCGTCCCGGGACAGGGTCTGGGGCCAACGTCCTGACTTTC.

The V gene is TRBV9, the J gene TRBJ1-1; 10 bases agree with TRBD1. V gave up 4 bases and J gave up 4 bases; unmatched junction bases: 4. CDR3 size: 14 residues. The germline CDR1 and CDR2 sequences are SGDLS and YYNGEE. The CDR3 here is CASSSGQGTTEAFF. CDR3 in DNA: TGTGCCAGCAGCTCGGGACAGGGGACCACTGAAGCTTTCTTT.

For this clone: The junction differs from germline at one of its ends, possibly a read error. This chain joins TRBV4-2 and TRBJ2-2; maybe TRBD1 (5 bases). Germline-derived CDR1 and CDR2 are LGHNA and YNFKEQ. The CDR3 runs 17 residues. CDR3 coding DNA: TGTGCCGGCAGCCAGGAGAATGGTAGGGGTGACACCGGGGAGCTGTTTTTT. This translates into CAGSQENGRGDTGELFF.

This clone appeared a few times. The V call is TRBV6-5, the J call TRBJ2-2, with 7 bases aligning to TRBD2. The CDR3 sequence is 15 residues long. Germline CDR1 is MNHEY and CDR2 is SVGAGI. V lost 2 bases and J lost 5; bases outside the gene matches: 5. CDR3 DNA: TGTGCCAGCAGTTACGGGGCGGGGGAAACCGGGGAGCTGTTTTTT. Its translation: CASSYGAGETGELFF.

The chain joins TRBV9 to TRBJ1-2; the match to TRBD1 covers 7 bases. CDR1 and CDR2 from the germline V gene are SGDLS and YYNGEE. With V trimmed by 4 bases and J by 4 bases, 7 bases remained unmatched. This CDR3 spans 14 amino acids. The CDR3 coding sequence is TGTGCCAGCAGCCTCCCAGGGACAGTCTATGGCTACACCTTC. Translation: CASSLPGTVYGYTF.

The rearrangement links TRBV10-1 to TRBJ2-2; 16 nucleotides line up with TRBD2. CDR1 is WNHNN, CDR2 SYGVQD, per germline (reference sequence). The CDR3 covers 22 residues. Trimming took 5 bases from V and 5 from J; bases not matched to a gene: 20. CDR3 residues: CASSTTLLPGLAGGPRTGELFF. Written as DNA, the CDR3 is TGCGCCAGCAGTACTACCCTCCTACCGGGACTAGCGGGAGGGCCAAGGACCGGGGAGCTGTTTTTT.

In this sample, this clone turned up once. The rearrangement joins TRBV28 to TRBJ2-3; D is possibly TRBD2 (6 bases). Germline V CDR1 and CDR2: MDHEN, SYDVKM. The CDR3 consists of 14 residues. Trimming left V 5 bases short and J 5 bases short, with 14 bases between. The DNA for the CDR3 is TGTGCCAGCAGTACCATCTCGGGGGTAGATACGCAGTATTTT. This encodes CASSTISGVDTQYF.

The CDR3 reads CATSLVVVGGGLNEQFF. The CDR3 DNA is TGTGCCACCAGTCTGGTGGTAGTGGGAGGGGGGCTCAATGAGCAGTTCTTC. V and J are TRBV15 and TRBJ2-1; possibly TRBD2 for D (7 bases). Germline V lookup: CDR1 LNHNV, CDR2 YYDKDF (reference sequence). V lost 6 bases and J 6 bases, leaving 24 bases between the germline ends. The CDR3 is 17 residues long.

J is TRBJ1-1 and V is TRBV23-1, with 8 bases identical to TRBD1. TRBV23-1 is an open reading frame, and its role is uncertain. V lost 1 base and J lost 1; bases outside the gene matches: 2. The CDR3 totals 15 residues. CDR3 sequence reads: CASSQWDRKNTEAFF. The CDR3 DNA follows: TGCGCCAGCAGTCAATGGGACAGGAAGAACACTGAAGCTTTCTTT.

For the CDR3, the DNA is TGTGCCAGCAGCGTACGGGACAGTTTTATTTCACCCCTCCACTTT. It is translated as CASSVRDSFISPLHF. The chain has TRBV9 and TRBJ1-6, with 7 bases aligning to TRBD1. Germline V lookup: CDR1 SGDLS, CDR2 YYNGEE. V gave up 1 base and J gave up 9 bases; unmatched junction bases: 7. This CDR3 spans 15 amino acids. The full variable domain, with the rest looked up from reference TRBV9 and TRBJ1-6, is DSGVTQTPKHLITATGQRVTLRCSPRSGDLSVYWYQQSLDQGLQFLIQYYNGEERAKGNILERFSAQQFPDLHSELNLSSLELGDSALYFCASSVRDSFISPLHFGNGTRLTVT.

The chain employs TRBV14 and TRBJ2-1; 7 bases align to TRBD2. CDR3 size: 16 residues. The germline gives CDR1 SGHDN, CDR2 FVKESK. After removal of 9 bases from V and 0 bases from J, the junction contained 11 bases not matched to a gene. This CDR3 is CASKRLAGDSYNEQFF. CDR3 nucleotides: TGTGCCAGTAAACGACTAGCAGGCGACTCCTACAATGAGCAGTTCTTC.

The rearrangement joins TRBV29-1 to TRBJ2-5; D possibly corresponds to TRBD2 (6 bases). V dropped 6 bases and J dropped 3 bases, with 8 bases sitting between them. CDR1 is SQVTM and CDR2 is ANQGSEA in the germline V gene. The CDR3 consists of 11 residues. In nucleotides, the CDR3 is TGCAGCGTGTCGGGGGAAGAGACCCAGTACTTC. Amino acid sequence: CSVSGEETQYF.

V is TRBV27 and J is TRBJ1-6, with D unresolved. The germline V gene has CDR1 MNHEY and CDR2 SMNVEV (reference sequence). The CDR3 is made up of 18 amino acids. Trimming shortened V by 6 bases and J by 0 bases, and 18 bases separated the two germline ends. The CDR3 nucleotides are TGTGCCAGCAGCCCACAGACACTGCGATCCTCCTATAATTCACCCCTCCACTTT. It yields the protein CASSPQTLRSSYNSPLHF.

The V gene is TRBV5-1, the J gene TRBJ2-3; 10 bases agree with TRBD1. There are 17 residues in the CDR3. Germline CDR1 is SGHRS and CDR2 is YFSETQ. The V and J ends lost 5 bases and 4 bases, in that order; junction bases with no gene match: 13. The CDR3: CASRDNVGTGAADTQYF. CDR3 DNA: TGCGCCAGCAGAGATAATGTCGGGACAGGGGCAGCAGATACGCAGTATTTT.

The chain employs TRBV18 and TRBJ1-5; D is perhaps TRBD1 (5 bases). Per germline, CDR1 KGHSH and CDR2 LQKENI. This CDR3 is built from 13 residues. Between the trimmed V and J ends, which lost 5 bases and 5 bases, there was a span of 10 bases. Written as DNA, the CDR3 is TGTGCCAGCTCAGCGGGACGCGATCAGCCCCAGCATTTT. This sequence encodes CASSAGRDQPQHF.

The genes are TRBV18 and TRBJ1-3; tentatively, D is TRBD1 (5 bases). This CDR3 comprises 17 residues. V was pared by 0 bases and J by 3 bases, with 15 bases between. From germline, CDR1 is KGHSH and CDR2 LQKENI. CDR3 in DNA: TGTGCCAGCTCACCACCTGACGGGGGGATCGGTGGAAACACCATATATTTT. Amino acid sequence: CASSPPDGGIGGNTIYF.

The rearrangement links TRBV2 to TRBJ2-7, with D perhaps matching TRBD2 (6 bases). Trimming took off 7 bases at V and 3 bases at J, with 10 bases between the two ends. CDR3 length: 12 amino acids. Germline V gene lookup returns CDR1 SNHLY and CDR2 FYNNEI. The CDR3 here is CASMGLFYEQYF. In DNA, the CDR3 is TGTGCCAGCATGGGACTGTTCTACGAGCAGTACTTC.